Sequencing of this T cell receptor (beta chain) was carried out in a study of cytomegalovirus exposure and HLA in healthy donors. Study findings and constraints: Later analysis reportedly placed an Asian-associated ancestry cluster below the approximately 650-donor mean in N-insertions.

Germline lookup yields CDR1 SGHRS and CDR2 YFSETQ. The V end lost 3 bases, the J end lost 11 bases, and 14 bases lay between the germline ends. This CDR3 spans 12 amino acids. Nominally healthy donors provided the samples, though records likely missed some immune exposures. About this clone: Its target is not known.

The PCR used 60 Vbeta and 13 Jbeta primers. Original data processing: Roughly 11 million shared chains were among the 80 million or so unique TCR beta chains that a later analysis counted. Assay: immunoSEQ multiplex PCR; the TCRdb copy retains only in-frame clones and omits some. That table is the source of V, J and clone size, and D and trimming were worked out from the DNA. This repertoire shows more than 90,000 clones, approximately 81% found once; its top ten account for roughly 4.3%. The sample consisted of PBMCs. The rearrangement uses TRBV5-1 and TRBJ1-2; no definite D call. This clonotype was sampled from a woman in her thirties or forties in good health and CMV-seropositive. CDR3 bases: TGCGCCAGCAGCTATGACAATTTTGGGTACACCTTC. It translates to CASSYDNFGYTF.